The 30 T cell receptor beta chains below all came from one sample that was sequenced in a study of blood T cell repertoires in COVID-19. TCRdb keeps only in-frame clones here, not all; method: immunoSEQ multiplex PCR. The table shows about 200,000 clones, with about 93% occurring only once. Sequenced sample: peripheral blood. These receptors came from a man aged 55 to 70 with COVID-19, enrolled during active disease.

CDR3 protein: CASRQGPGTQNTGELFF. In DNA, the CDR3 is TGCGCCAGTAGACAGGGGCCGGGGACCCAGAACACCGGGGAGCTGTTTTTT. The V gene is TRBV5-1, the J gene TRBJ2-2, with 8 bases aligning to TRBD1. V shed 8 bases, J shed 1 base, and the junction held 13 bases outside the gene matches. Germline CDR1 reads SGHRS; CDR2 reads YFSETQ. The CDR3 is 17 amino acids. Based on the CDR3 plus reference TRBV5-1 and TRBJ2-2, the full variable domain is KAGVTQTPRYLIKTRGQQVTLSCSPISGHRSVSWYQQTPGQGLQFLFEYFSETQRNKGNFPGRFSGRQFSNSRSEMNVSTLELGDSALYLCASRQGPGTQNTGELFFGEGSRLTVL.

The V and J genes are TRBV19 and TRBJ2-2; 10 bases are a match to TRBD1. Germline lookup yields CDR1 LNHDA and CDR2 SQIVND (reference sequence). V lost 3 bases, J lost 4 bases, and 17 bases stayed unmatched. The CDR3 has 20 residues. In DNA, the CDR3 is TGTGCCAGTAGTATCGCCGGGACAGGGGTTGGACCTCGCCGCACCGGGGAGCTGTTTTTT. This gives the protein CASSIAGTGVGPRRTGELFF.

This sequence joins TRBV7-9 and TRBJ2-1; 11 bases are shared with TRBD1. The CDR3 loop spans 18 amino acids. The ends lost 5 bases at V and 8 bases at J; junction bases unmatched: 17. Germline assignment: CDR1 SEHNR and CDR2 FQNEAQ (reference sequence). CDR3 sequence reads: CASSRSFHGTGGSDEQFF. The CDR3 DNA sequence: TGTGCCAGCAGCCGTTCTTTTCACGGGACAGGGGGTTCCGATGAGCAGTTCTTC.

The genes are TRBV7-9 and TRBJ2-1, with TRBD2 as a possible D gene (6 bases). The CDR3 is 17 residues long. V dropped 4 bases and J dropped 3 bases, with 19 bases sitting between them. The germline gives CDR1 SEHNR, CDR2 FQNEAQ (reference sequence). The CDR3 nucleotides read TGTGCCAGCAGCTCAGATTCGGGCGGGGCCCTCTACAATGAGCAGTTCTTC. Translation gives CASSSDSGGALYNEQFF. Variable domain in full (rest from reference TRBV7-9 and TRBJ2-1): DTGVSQNPRHKITKRGQNVTFRCDPISEHNRLYWYRQTLGQGPEFLTYFQNEAQLEKSRLLSDRFSAERPKGSFSTLEIQRTEQGDSAMYLCASSSDSGGALYNEQFFGPGTRLTVL.

The genes are TRBV9 and TRBJ1-2; tentatively, D is TRBD1 (5 bases). Germline V CDR1 and CDR2: SGDLS, YYNGEE. V was shortened by 0 bases and J by 4 bases, with 13 bases between the two germline ends. The CDR3 length is 15 residues. CDR3 in amino acids: CASSVEGDTTYGYTF. As DNA, the CDR3 is TGTGCCAGCAGCGTAGAAGGGGATACTACCTATGGCTACACCTTC.

This clone was detected once. The chain uses TRBV23-1 and TRBJ1-2; D possibly corresponds to TRBD1 (6 bases). TRBV23-1 is classed as an ORF, of uncertain function. Trimming cost V 3 bases and J 0 bases, with 20 bases left between them. CDR3 length equals 18 residues. The CDR3 DNA is TGCGCCAGCAGTCACTCCGGGGGGGCCGGGATAGCTAACTATGGCTACACCTTC. Translating it yields CASSHSGGAGIANYGYTF.

V and J are TRBV19 and TRBJ1-3; D remains unclear. The CDR3 has 14 residues. Germline V gene sequence: CDR1 LNHDA, CDR2 SQIVND (reference sequence). The germline V and J ends were trimmed by 5 bases and 3 bases, with 11 bases remaining between them. CDR3 protein: CASSPGLGGNTIYF. The DNA of the CDR3 is TGTGCCAGTAGTCCAGGTCTGGGTGGAAACACCATATATTTT.

In DNA, the CDR3 is TGTGCCAGCAGTTTATACCCTAACAGGGGAACACCCCTCCACTTT. This codes for CASSLYPNRGTPLHF. The rearrangement uses TRBV27 and TRBJ1-6, with 7 bases that match TRBD1. Per the germline V gene, CDR1 is MNHEY and CDR2 is SMNVEV (reference sequence). Losses at the gene ends were 1 base for V and 11 bases for J; bases not matched to a gene: 8. The CDR3 sequence is 15 residues long.

V usage is TRBV7-3 and J usage is TRBJ2-7, with TRBD1 matching over 7 bases. Germline CDR1 SGHTA, CDR2 FQGTGA. Trimming cost V 5 bases and J 3 bases; bases outside gene matches: 13. The CDR3 is 16 amino acids. The CDR3 DNA sequence: TGTGCCAGCAGCGCGAAAACCGGGACAGAGAACTACGAGCAGTACTTC. Translation gives CASSAKTGTENYEQYF.

The DNA for the CDR3 is TGTGCCAGCTCACCGACGACAGGGCAAGAGACCCAGTACTTC. This sequence encodes CASSPTTGQETQYF. This rearrangement joins TRBV18 to TRBJ2-5, with 7 bases fitting TRBD1. The germline CDR1 and CDR2 sequences are KGHSH and LQKENI. The CDR3 length is 14 residues. V gave up 3 bases and J gave up 2 bases; unmatched junction bases: 3. The whole variable domain, filled in from reference TRBV18 and TRBJ2-5, reads NAGVMQNPRHLVRRRGQEARLRCSPMKGHSHVYWYRQLPEEGLKFMVYLQKENIIDESGMPKERFSAEFPKEGPSILRIQQVVRGDSAAYFCASSPTTGQETQYFGPGTRLLVL.

CDR3 DNA sequence: TGTGCCAGCTCACCTTTATGGGGGGATGAGCAGTTCTTC. Translated, it gives CASSPLWGDEQFF. This chain uses TRBV18 with TRBJ2-1; the D gene is possibly TRBD2 (6 bases). There are 13 residues in the CDR3. V was shortened by 3 bases and J by 8 bases, with 11 bases between the two germline ends. Germline-derived CDR1 and CDR2 are KGHSH and LQKENI.

This chain connects TRBV12-3 or TRBV12-4 to TRBJ1-4; TRBD1 matches 7 bases. Unmatched junction bases numbered 1, after V lost 2 bases and J lost 7 bases. The CDR3 runs 13 residues. The CDR3 protein is CASSLSGGEKLFF. DNA for the CDR3: TGTGCCAGCAGTTTATCAGGGGGTGAAAAACTGTTTTTT.

The chain recombines TRBV14 with TRBJ2-1; 7 nucleotides align to TRBD1. The CDR3 runs to 14 residues. Germline CDR1 reads SGHDN; CDR2 reads FVKESK. The V gene end was trimmed by 3 bases and the J gene end by 6 bases; junction bases not matched to a gene: 5. This CDR3 is CASSHPGTVNEQFF. CDR3 nucleotide sequence: TGTGCCAGCAGCCACCCGGGGACAGTCAATGAGCAGTTCTTC.

Here the CDR3 DNA reads TGTGCCAGCAGTGAACAGGGAATCCGTAATAGAAACACCATATATTTT. Protein product: CASSEQGIRNRNTIYF. The rearrangement uses TRBV25-1 and TRBJ1-3; maybe TRBD1 (5 bases). V was shortened by 2 bases and J by 5 bases, with 16 bases between the two germline ends. This CDR3 spans 16 amino acids. Germline lookup yields CDR1 MGHDK and CDR2 SYGVNS.

The rearrangement uses TRBV4-1 and TRBJ1-2, with 8 nucleotides matching TRBD1. This CDR3 spans 14 amino acids. Germline CDR1 is MGHRA and CDR2 is YSYEKL. With V trimmed by 3 bases and J by 4 bases, 4 bases remained unmatched. This CDR3 is CASSQDRVSYGYTF. The CDR3 DNA is TGCGCCAGCAGCCAGGACAGGGTGAGCTATGGCTACACCTTC.

The chain employs TRBV7-2 and TRBJ1-3, with TRBD1 as a possible D gene (5 bases). Germline V lookup: CDR1 SGHTA, CDR2 FQGNSA. V dropped 4 bases and J dropped 2 bases, with 15 bases sitting between them. CDR3 length equals 16 residues. CDR3 sequence: CASSSQGSLTGNTIYF. CDR3 coding DNA: TGTGCCAGCAGCTCTCAGGGTTCCCTCACTGGAAACACCATATATTTT.

The chain links TRBV30 to TRBJ1-2, with TRBD1 matching 7 bases. Trimming at V came to 1 base and at J to 7 bases, leaving 9 bases not matched to a gene. From germline, CDR1 is GTSNPN and CDR2 SVGIG (reference sequence). The length of the CDR3 is 14 residues. The CDR3 sequence is CAWSEGQGVSGYTF. Here the CDR3 DNA reads TGTGCCTGGAGTGAGGGCCAGGGGGTTTCTGGCTACACCTTC.

CDR3 nucleotide sequence: TGTGCCAGCAGTTTGCAGGGAAACACCATATATTTT. It is translated as CASSLQGNTIYF. V gene TRBV12-3 or TRBV12-4 combines with J gene TRBJ1-3, with unresolved D. The CDR3 extends over 12 amino acids. V gave up 3 bases and J gave up 4 bases, with 4 bases separating them.

V usage is TRBV7-9 and J usage is TRBJ2-7, with D possibly being TRBD2 (5 bases). The CDR3 is made up of 12 amino acids. The V gene lost 1 base and the J gene lost 8 bases, with 9 bases spanning the gap. Germline CDR1 and CDR2: SEHNR and FQNEAQ (reference sequence). The CDR3 nucleotides read TGTGCCAGCAGCTTAGAGGGAGCACAGCAGTACTTC. Translation gives CASSLEGAQQYF.

This rearrangement joins TRBV5-4 to TRBJ2-3, with 7 bases aligning to TRBD2. The trim removed 0 bases at V and 1 base at J, leaving 5 bases unmatched. This CDR3 contains 16 residues. Germline CDR1 is SGHNT and CDR2 is YYREEE (reference sequence). CDR3 in amino acids: CASSLGSSGRTDTQYF. In DNA, the CDR3 is TGTGCCAGCAGCTTGGGTAGTAGCGGGCGCACAGATACGCAGTATTTT.

The gene calls are TRBV3-1 (or the pseudogene TRBV3-2) and TRBJ2-7; perhaps TRBD2 as D (6 bases). Germline CDR1 LGHDT, CDR2 YNNKEL (reference sequence). CDR3 length equals 12 residues. V was trimmed by 1 base and J by 7 bases, leaving 8 bases between them. The CDR3: CASSQVGREQYF. CDR3 DNA sequence: TGTGCCAGCAGCCAAGTAGGGAGGGAGCAGTACTTC.

The chain links TRBV7-3 to TRBJ2-7, with D tentatively TRBD1 (5 bases). The CDR3 has 16 amino acids. Germline V lookup: CDR1 SGHTA, CDR2 FQGTGA. V shed 0 bases and J shed 4 bases, with 16 bases lying between them. The CDR3 region is CASSLTNRDREYEQYF. In DNA, the CDR3 is TGTGCCAGCAGCTTAACTAATCGAGACAGAGAATACGAGCAGTACTTC. The full variable domain, rest sourced from reference TRBV7-3 and TRBJ2-7, is GAGVSQTPSNKVTEKGKYVELRCDPISGHTALYWYRQSLGQGPEFLIYFQGTGAADDSGLPNDRFFAVRPEGSVSTLKIQRTERGDSAVYLCASSLTNRDREYEQYFGPGTRLTVT.

A single count supports this clone. The V and J genes are TRBV9 and TRBJ1-4; 7 nucleotides align to TRBD1. Germline loops: CDR1 SGDLS, CDR2 YYNGEE. The V and J ends lost 4 bases and 1 base, in that order; junction bases with no gene match: 10. This CDR3 is built from 17 residues. The CDR3 protein is CASSFSGGGGTNEKLFF. CDR3 sequence (DNA): TGTGCCAGCAGCTTTTCAGGGGGAGGAGGAACTAATGAAAAACTGTTTTTT.

The chain carries TRBV4-1 and TRBJ1-4, with 9 bases matching TRBD1. The J segment lost 6 bases and the V segment lost 4 bases, leaving 9 bases of the junction unmatched. Germline V CDR1 and CDR2: MGHRA, YSYEKL. There are 16 residues in the CDR3. The CDR3 nucleotides read TGCGCCAGCAGCCCAACGAGGACAGGGGTTGATGAAAAACTGTTTTTT. The encoded protein is CASSPTRTGVDEKLFF.

This clone was detected once. An end of the junction differs from the germline gene, which may be a read error. The chain joins TRBV7-2 to TRBJ1-2, with 8 bases identical to TRBD1. The CDR3 sequence is 15 residues long. The germline gives CDR1 SGHTA, CDR2 FQGNSA. The CDR3 reads CASTLERTGIYGYTF. The CDR3 DNA is TGTGCCAGCACCTTAGAGCGGACAGGGATCTATGGCTACACCTTC. Variable domain in full (rest from reference TRBV7-2 and TRBJ1-2): GAGVSQSPSNKVTEKGKDVELRCDPISGHTALYWYRQSLGQGLEFLIYFQGNSAPDKSGLPSDRFSAERTGGSVSTLTIQRTQQEDSAVYLCASTLERTGIYGYTFGSGTRLTVV.

The chain has TRBV3-1 (or the pseudogene TRBV3-2) and TRBJ2-3, with D unclear. This CDR3 spans 16 amino acids. The germline CDR1 and CDR2 sequences are LGHDT and YNNKEL (reference sequence). The germline V and J ends were trimmed by 1 base and 4 bases, with 15 bases remaining between them. Written as DNA, the CDR3 is TGTGCCAGCAGCCAAGCGTCCGGCCAGGCCTCAGATACGCAGTATTTT. This translates into CASSQASGQASDTQYF.

The V gene is TRBV3-1 (or the pseudogene TRBV3-2), the J gene TRBJ2-7; D call uncertain. Germline CDR1 reads LGHDT; CDR2 reads YNNKEL (reference sequence). The V and J ends lost 1 base and 0 bases respectively, with 7 bases between them. The CDR3 covers 14 residues. The CDR3 DNA reads as TGTGCCAGCAGCCAAGGAGCTTACTCCTACGAGCAGTACTTC. Amino acid sequence: CASSQGAYSYEQYF.

This chain links TRBV6-2 or TRBV6-3 with TRBJ2-7; perhaps TRBD2 as D (5 bases). Trimming took 7 bases from V and 2 from J, leaving 21 bases between them. The CDR3 has 16 amino acids. The V gene's germline CDR1 is MNHEY and CDR2 SVGEGT. In DNA, the CDR3 is TGTGCCAGCACCCCAAGAGGACGACCCGGGACCTACGAGCAGTACTTC. Translated: CASTPRGRPGTYEQYF.

This chain uses TRBV5-3 with TRBJ1-2; maybe TRBD1 (6 bases). TRBV5-3 is annotated as an ORF whose role is uncertain. The CDR3 is 17 residues long. V dropped 0 bases and J dropped 8 bases, with 23 bases sitting between them. This chain's CDR3 is CARSLDTSDSLTRGYTF. In DNA form, the CDR3 reads TGTGCCAGAAGCTTGGACACTTCGGACAGTTTAACTAGGGGCTACACCTTC.

CDR3 in DNA: TGCAGCGTTTCCCACATCGGATCGGGTGAAAAACTGTTTTTT. It translates to CSVSHIGSGEKLFF. This rearrangement joins TRBV29-1 to TRBJ1-4; D not certain. V lost 5 bases to trimming and J lost 7 bases, with 17 bases between them. There are 14 residues in the CDR3. Looked up from germline, CDR1 is SQVTM and CDR2 is ANQGSEA.